This T cell receptor (beta chain) was found in a study of blood T cell repertoires in COVID-19. Sequencing used immunoSEQ multiplex PCR; TCRdb keeps in-frame clones, though not all of them. Among some 280,000 clones listed, roughly 80% were seen once. With regard to this clone: The same CDR3 also results from other DNA sequences found in this sample.

Germline V lookup: CDR1 SGDLS, CDR2 YYNGEE. CDR3 size: 14 residues. V lost 1 base and J 1 base, leaving 8 bases between the germline ends. This sequence joins TRBV9 and TRBJ1-1, with D perhaps matching TRBD1 (5 bases). Sequencing input: peripheral blood. The receptor comes from a woman aged 50 to 65 with active or convalescent COVID-19. CDR3 region: CASSVTGGNTEAFF. CDR3 bases: TGTGCCAGCAGCGTAACCGGGGGGAACACTGAAGCTTTCTTT.